What follows are 9 T cell receptor beta chains derived from one specimen sequenced in a study of technical replicates of blood from a handful of donors. Method: immunoSEQ multiplex PCR; TCRdb's copy keeps in-frame clones and lacks some. The sample records 40,000 to 60,000 clones, about 82% being singletons. The sequenced material came from PBMCs. These receptors were obtained from a human donor in good health. Some clones in this sample may be carry-over from other donors' samples.

The J gene is TRBJ2-1, the V gene TRBV30; 13 bases are shared with TRBD2. The junction had 4 bases not matched to a gene; V was cut back by 2 bases and J by 3 bases. Germline V gives CDR1 GTSNPN, CDR2 SVGIG (reference sequence). This CDR3 contains 16 residues. The CDR3 coding sequence is TGTGCCTGGAGTCGCGGGACTAGCGGGAACTACAATGAGCAGTTCTTC. Its translation is CAWSRGTSGNYNEQFF.

The V and J genes are TRBV7-8 and TRBJ2-6; maybe TRBD2 (5 bases). Trimming pared 5 bases from V and 9 bases from J, leaving 14 bases between. The CDR3 consists of 14 residues. Germline lookup yields CDR1 SGHVS and CDR2 FQNEAQ. DNA of the CDR3: TGTGCCAGCAGCCCCGACGCAGGAGGCAACGTCCTGACTTTC. This encodes CASSPDAGGNVLTF.

The CDR3 here is CASSHAGGYGYTF. In DNA, the CDR3 is TGTGCCAGCAGCCACGCGGGGGGCTATGGCTACACCTTC. The chain recombines TRBV7-6 with TRBJ1-2; possibly TRBD1 for D (5 bases). Per the germline V gene, CDR1 is SGHVS and CDR2 is FNYEAQ. The CDR3 length is 13 residues. V lost 5 bases and J lost 4, with 11 bases in between.

Written as DNA, the CDR3 is TGCGCCAGCAGCTTGGGTGGGGGACTAGCCTCCCAAGAGACCCAGTACTTC. Amino acid sequence: CASSLGGGLASQETQYF. The gene calls are TRBV5-1 and TRBJ2-5, with 9 bases fitting TRBD2. The CDR3 is 17 amino acids. V lost 0 bases and J lost 1; bases outside the gene matches: 7. The germline V gene has CDR1 SGHRS and CDR2 YFSETQ.

The chain couples TRBV5-1 to TRBJ2-7, with 9 nucleotides matching TRBD2. Trimming at V came to 4 bases and at J to 5 bases, leaving 10 bases not matched to a gene. This CDR3 is 15 amino acids long. Looked up from germline, CDR1 is SGHRS and CDR2 is YFSETQ. CDR3 coding DNA: TGCGCCAGCAGCGACTTTGCGGGAGGGCTGGACGAGCAGTACTTC. Translation gives CASSDFAGGLDEQYF.

The V call is TRBV7-9, the J call TRBJ1-4, with D tentatively TRBD1 (6 bases). V lost 4 bases and J 10 bases, leaving 13 bases between the germline ends. Germline V gene data show CDR1 as SEHNR and CDR2 as FQNEAQ (reference sequence). The CDR3 has 13 amino acids. For the CDR3, the DNA is TGTGCCAGCAGCTCCAGGGGAAGGGTAAAACTGTTTTTT. Residues: CASSSRGRVKLFF.

This chain joins TRBV5-1 and TRBJ2-7, with D possibly TRBD2 on 5 matching bases. This CDR3 spans 14 amino acids. V was cut by 4 bases and J by 6 bases, with 17 bases left in between. Germline CDR1 and CDR2: SGHRS and YFSETQ. The CDR3 here is CASSAAGGYVEQYF. CDR3 nucleotides: TGCGCCAGCAGCGCCGCGGGCGGGTACGTCGAGCAGTACTTC.

V and J are TRBV5-4 and TRBJ1-2, with 8 nucleotides matching TRBD1. The V and J ends lost 4 bases and 8 bases, in that order; junction bases with no gene match: 4. The CDR3 is 12 residues long. From germline, CDR1 is SGHNT and CDR2 YYREEE (reference sequence). In DNA form, the CDR3 reads TGTGCCAGCAGCCTGACAGGGGTCGGCTACACCTTC. Translation: CASSLTGVGYTF.

This clone was seen once. V is TRBV4-2 and J is TRBJ1-2; the D gene is possibly TRBD1 (6 bases). V lost 0 bases and J lost 7, with 18 bases in between. CDR3 length: 16 residues. The germline V gene encodes CDR1 LGHNA and CDR2 YNFKEQ. This CDR3 reads CASSQDLGTGYGGYTF. The CDR3 region has the DNA TGTGCCAGCAGCCAAGATCTAGGAACAGGGTATGGTGGCTACACCTTC.